The 18 T cell receptor beta chains given below trace back to one sample, sequenced in a study of blood T cell repertoires in COVID-19. Produced via immunoSEQ multiplex PCR; TCRdb's table is partial and in-frame only. The sample yields over 300,000 clones, over 75% seen once. Sequenced material: peripheral blood. These receptors all come from a human donor in a cohort sampled during active COVID-19.

The rearrangement uses TRBV7-9 and TRBJ2-7; 8 positions match TRBD1. Germline CDR1 SEHNR, CDR2 FQNEAQ (reference sequence). The ends lost 8 bases at V and 7 bases at J; junction bases unmatched: 22. This CDR3 is built from 17 residues. The DNA for the CDR3 is TGTGCCAGCTCCTCCCTCTGGTTGGGACAGGATGTTGTTGAGCAGTACTTC. It encodes CASSSLWLGQDVVEQYF.

This clone was observed a handful of times. The chain employs TRBV5-1 and TRBJ2-2, with 10 bases that match TRBD2. The germline V gene encodes CDR1 SGHRS and CDR2 YFSETQ. This CDR3 spans 14 amino acids. The ends lost 7 bases at V and 7 bases at J; junction bases unmatched: 7. CDR3 loop: CASRELAGVGELFF. CDR3 in DNA: TGCGCCAGCCGGGAGCTAGCGGGGGTCGGGGAGCTGTTTTTT.

V gene TRBV5-1 combines with J gene TRBJ1-2; 12 positions agree with TRBD1. The V gene end was trimmed by 3 bases and the J gene end by 7 bases; junction bases not matched to a gene: 7. This CDR3 region has 15 residues. The germline V gene has CDR1 SGHRS and CDR2 YFSETQ. CDR3 nucleotides: TGCGCCAGCAGCTCCCGGGACAGGGGGCCGTCTGGCTACACCTTC. Its protein product is CASSSRDRGPSGYTF.

This clone showed up just once. The V gene is TRBV24-1, the J gene TRBJ2-1; a possible D gene is TRBD1 (6 bases). V was cut by 4 bases and J by 3 bases, with 12 bases left in between. CDR3 length: 15 residues. Per germline, CDR1 KGHDR and CDR2 SFDVKD. The CDR3 protein is CATSDSDRNYNEQFF. CDR3 coding DNA: TGTGCCACCAGTGACTCGGACAGAAACTACAATGAGCAGTTCTTC.

This clone was observed a few times. The chain uses TRBV11-2 and TRBJ1-2, with TRBD1 matching 9 bases. V shed 5 bases and J 3 bases; nucleotides not matched to a gene: 4. The CDR3 loop spans 14 amino acids. Germline V CDR1 and CDR2: SGHAT, FQNNGV. CDR3 sequence reads: CASSTTGGDYGYTF. The CDR3 nucleotides are TGTGCCAGCAGCACGACAGGGGGGGACTATGGCTACACCTTC.

The chain carries TRBV6-2 or TRBV6-3 and TRBJ1-2, with unresolved D. CDR3 length: 15 amino acids. V was shortened by 6 bases and J by 4 bases, with 18 bases between the two germline ends. Germline CDR1 is MNHEY and CDR2 is SVGEGT. The CDR3 region is CASSHSTTGFYGYTF. The DNA of the CDR3 is TGTGCCAGCAGCCACTCTACTACGGGGTTCTATGGCTACACCTTC.

The chain uses TRBV19 and TRBJ1-5, with D perhaps matching TRBD1 (6 bases). Looked up from germline, CDR1 is LNHDA and CDR2 is SQIVND (reference sequence). CDR3 length: 15 residues. The germline V and J ends were trimmed by 3 bases and 4 bases, with 13 bases remaining between them. The CDR3 DNA is TGTGCCAGTAGTATCCCCATCGACAGGAATCAGCCCCAGCATTTT. Amino acids: CASSIPIDRNQPQHF.

The genes are TRBV5-8 and TRBJ2-7; TRBD1 matches at 9 bases. CDR1 and CDR2 from the germline V gene are SGHTS and YDEGEE. This CDR3 has 16 amino acids. V lost 1 base to trimming and J lost 5 bases; unmatched junction nucleotides: 10. The CDR3 sequence is CASSLFWGQGINEQYF. In DNA, the CDR3 is TGTGCCAGCAGCTTGTTTTGGGGACAGGGAATCAACGAGCAGTACTTC.

CDR3 in amino acids: CSASRPPGMSNQPQHF. The CDR3, as DNA: TGCAGTGCTAGTAGGCCCCCCGGGATGAGCAATCAGCCCCAGCATTTT. This rearrangement joins TRBV20-1 to TRBJ1-5; no reliable D call. Germline CDR1 and CDR2: DFQATT and SNEGSKA (reference sequence). This CDR3 has 16 residues. The V gene lost 3 bases and the J gene lost 1 base, with 16 bases spanning the gap.

The chain recombines TRBV24-1 with TRBJ2-1; D may be TRBD1 (7 bases). Trimming pared 1 base from V and 10 bases from J, leaving 10 bases between. Germline loops: CDR1 KGHDR, CDR2 SFDVKD. This CDR3 comprises 13 residues. The CDR3 sequence is CATSDLGGGEQFF. Here the CDR3 DNA reads TGTGCCACCAGTGATTTAGGAGGGGGCGAGCAGTTCTTC.

The J gene is TRBJ2-7, the V gene TRBV18, with D possibly matching TRBD1 (6 bases). The CDR3 is 14 residues long. The V end lost 6 bases, the J end lost 5 bases, and 17 bases lay between the germline ends. Germline CDR1 reads KGHSH; CDR2 reads LQKENI. CDR3 nucleotide sequence: TGTGCCAGCTCCCATTCCGGGACAATCCACGAGCAGTACTTC. This codes for CASSHSGTIHEQYF.

The genes are TRBV29-1 and TRBJ1-1; 9 nucleotides agree with TRBD1. This CDR3 is built from 13 residues. In germline, CDR1 is SQVTM, CDR2 ANQGSEA. V gave up 6 bases and J gave up 4 bases; unmatched junction bases: 6. The chain's CDR3 is CSVLTGGATEAFF. The CDR3 DNA sequence: TGCAGCGTGTTGACAGGGGGTGCCACTGAAGCTTTCTTT.

The CDR3 loop reads CASSARDRGHNEQFF. The CDR3 DNA reads TGTGCCAGCAGCGCCCGGGACAGGGGGCACAATGAGCAGTTCTTC. The chain employs TRBV9 and TRBJ2-1; 12 bases fit TRBD1. Per the germline V gene, CDR1 is SGDLS and CDR2 is YYNGEE. CDR3 size: 15 residues. V lost 3 bases to trimming and J lost 5 bases; unmatched junction nucleotides: 3. Based on the CDR3 plus reference TRBV9 and TRBJ2-1, the full variable domain is DSGVTQTPKHLITATGQRVTLRCSPRSGDLSVYWYQQSLDQGLQFLIQYYNGEERAKGNILERFSAQQFPDLHSELNLSSLELGDSALYFCASSARDRGHNEQFFGPGTRLTVL.

V usage is TRBV5-8 and J usage is TRBJ1-2; 8 nucleotides agree with TRBD1. V lost 3 bases to trimming and J lost 1 base; unmatched junction nucleotides: 2. CDR3 length: 14 residues. The V gene's germline CDR1 is SGHTS and CDR2 YDEGEE. Here the CDR3 DNA reads TGTGCCAGCAGCTCGGGACAGGATAACTATGGCTACACCTTC. This sequence encodes CASSSGQDNYGYTF.

V and J are TRBV5-6 and TRBJ2-1; no clear D gene. V gave up 8 bases and J gave up 0 bases, with 9 bases separating them. This CDR3 is built from 13 residues. Germline V gives CDR1 SGHDT, CDR2 YYEEEE. This chain's CDR3 is CASRMSSYNEQFF. The CDR3 nucleotides read TGTGCCAGTCGAATGAGCTCCTACAATGAGCAGTTCTTC.

This clone was observed a single time. V is TRBV6-5 and J is TRBJ2-2; D perhaps matches TRBD2 (5 bases). This CDR3 comprises 15 residues. Germline V gene data show CDR1 as MNHEY and CDR2 as SVGAGI. Deletions cut 7 bases from V and 4 bases from J, with 16 bases between. The CDR3 bases are TGTGCCAGCACGTTTAGGCTCGGAGGCACCGGGGAGCTGTTTTTT. The encoded protein is CASTFRLGGTGELFF.

The chain uses TRBV28 and TRBJ1-1; 8 nucleotides match TRBD1. After removal of 6 bases from V and 5 bases from J, the junction contained 8 bases not matched to a gene. The germline V gene has CDR1 MDHEN and CDR2 SYDVKM. The CDR3 loop spans 14 amino acids. CDR3 region: CASSVDRGWTEAFF. The CDR3 nucleotides are TGTGCCAGCAGCGTCGACAGGGGATGGACTGAAGCTTTCTTT.

DNA for the CDR3: TGTGCCAGCTCACCTACGTGGTCAGGGGTCGACACTGAAGCTTTCTTT. Translating gives CASSPTWSGVDTEAFF. The gene calls are TRBV18 and TRBJ1-1; D possibly corresponds to TRBD1 (6 bases). CDR1 and CDR2 from the germline V gene are KGHSH and LQKENI. V dropped 3 bases and J dropped 3 bases, with 17 bases sitting between them. The length of the CDR3 is 16 residues.